Only a few counts were recorded for the clone carrying this T cell receptor (beta chain). From germline, CDR1 is WNHNN and CDR2 SYGVQD (reference sequence). The CDR3 sequence is 15 residues long. V shed 3 bases, J shed 9 bases, and the junction held 11 bases outside the gene matches. The data stem from a study of blood T cell repertoires in COVID-19. Study details: Acute-phase and convalescent COVID-19 samples originated in the United States, Italy and Spain. PBMCs, B-cell-depleted T cells, or T cells were the source of the cDNA or gDNA that made up the material.

Profiling relied on immunoSEQ multiplex PCR, and the TCRdb table lists in-frame clones only, not all of them. The table lists about 170,000 clones, about 83% of them singletons, with less than 20% in the top ten. Sequenced material: peripheral blood. This sequence originates from a woman aged 65 to 85 who had recovered from COVID-19. This chain uses TRBV10-1 with TRBJ2-1; 7 bases line up with TRBD2. CDR3 loop: CASSDLVAGPGEQFF. CDR3 nucleotides: TGCGCCAGCAGTGATTTGGTAGCGGGCCCCGGTGAGCAGTTCTTC.